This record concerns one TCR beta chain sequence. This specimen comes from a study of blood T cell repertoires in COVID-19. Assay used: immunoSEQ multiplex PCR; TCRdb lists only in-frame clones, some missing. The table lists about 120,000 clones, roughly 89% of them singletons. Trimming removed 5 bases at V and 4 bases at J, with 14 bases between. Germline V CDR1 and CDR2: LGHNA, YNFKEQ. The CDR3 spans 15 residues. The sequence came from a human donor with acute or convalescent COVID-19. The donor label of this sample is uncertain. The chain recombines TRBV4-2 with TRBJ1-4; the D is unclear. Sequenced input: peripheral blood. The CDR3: CASSESWGVNEKLFF. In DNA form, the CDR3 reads TGTGCCAGCAGCGAGAGTTGGGGAGTTAATGAAAAACTGTTTTTT.